The source of this T cell receptor (beta chain) is a study of response to subunit inactivated influenza vaccine. A single record per CDR3 protein comes from TCRdb applying MiXCR to the RT-PCR reads. This sample yields 500,000 to 550,000 distinct CDR3 sequences, of which less than 8% are seen a single time; under 15% belongs to the top ten. On this clonotype: Its target is not known.

Germline V CDR1 and CDR2: DFQATT, SNEGSKA (reference sequence). This CDR3 has 14 residues. V was clipped by 5 bases and J by 2 bases; unmatched bases: 2. Overall study results and limits: It was suggested by the authors that few new T cells are recruited by each seasonal influenza vaccination.

This clonotype was obtained from a man aged 45 to 75 who received an inactivated influenza vaccine. The material sequenced was PBMCs from blood, taken roughly 24 months after vaccination. The rearrangement uses TRBV20-1 and TRBJ2-1; 11 bases line up with TRBD2. The CDR3 bases are TGCAGTGCTTTTAGCGGGAGGGCCTACAATGAGCAGTTCTTC. Protein product: CSAFSGRAYNEQFF.